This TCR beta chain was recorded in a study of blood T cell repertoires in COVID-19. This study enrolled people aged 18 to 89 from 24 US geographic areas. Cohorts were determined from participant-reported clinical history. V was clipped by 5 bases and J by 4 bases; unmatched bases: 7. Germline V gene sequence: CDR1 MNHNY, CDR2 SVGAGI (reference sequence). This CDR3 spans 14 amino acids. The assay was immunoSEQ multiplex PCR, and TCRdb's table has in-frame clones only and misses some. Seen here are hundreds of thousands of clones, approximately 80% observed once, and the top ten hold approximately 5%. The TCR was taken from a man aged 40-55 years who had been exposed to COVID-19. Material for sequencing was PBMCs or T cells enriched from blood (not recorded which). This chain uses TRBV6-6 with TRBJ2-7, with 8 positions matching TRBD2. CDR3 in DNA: TGTGCCAGCAGTCCCCGGGAGGGCCTTTACGAGCAGTACTTC. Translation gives CASSPREGLYEQYF.